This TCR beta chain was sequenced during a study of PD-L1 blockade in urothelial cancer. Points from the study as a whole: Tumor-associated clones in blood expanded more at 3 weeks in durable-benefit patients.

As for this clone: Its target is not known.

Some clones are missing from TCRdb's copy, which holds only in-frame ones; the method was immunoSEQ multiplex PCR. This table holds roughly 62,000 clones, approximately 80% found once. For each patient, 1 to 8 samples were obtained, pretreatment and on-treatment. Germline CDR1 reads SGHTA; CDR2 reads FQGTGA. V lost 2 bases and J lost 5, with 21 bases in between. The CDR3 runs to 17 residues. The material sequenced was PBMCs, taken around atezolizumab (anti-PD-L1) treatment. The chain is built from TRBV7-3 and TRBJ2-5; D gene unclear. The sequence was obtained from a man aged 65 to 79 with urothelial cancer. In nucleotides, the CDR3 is TGTGCCAGCAGCTTACGCGGCCCGCGTTCTGGTGGTGAGACCCAGTACTTC. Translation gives CASSLRGPRSGGETQYF.